The sequence of this T cell receptor (beta chain) was determined in a study of blood T cell repertoires in COVID-19. Across the study: T cells, B-cell-depleted T cells, or PBMCs provided the cDNA or gDNA that served as material.

Sequencing was performed with immunoSEQ multiplex PCR; in TCRdb, only in-frame clones are kept and a portion is missing. The sample holds about 140,000 clones; about 84% are singletons and the top ten take about 1.5%. Across fewer than 25 US areas, participants ranged in age from 18 to 89 years. Clinical histories supplied by participants themselves formed the basis of cohort assignment. Germline CDR1 is SEHNR and CDR2 is FQNEAQ (reference sequence). CDR3 length: 12 amino acids. The germline V and J ends were trimmed by 5 bases and 3 bases, with 4 bases remaining between them. Sequencing was carried out using PBMCs or T cells enriched from blood (not recorded which). This chain links TRBV7-9 with TRBJ2-2, with D hard to call. This sequence was found in a woman aged 18-30 years who had been exposed to COVID-19. This CDR3 is CASSRDTGELFF. For the CDR3, the DNA is TGTGCCAGCAGCCGAGACACCGGGGAGCTGTTTTTT. Combining the CDR3 with reference TRBV7-9 and TRBJ2-2 gives the whole variable domain DTGVSQNPRHKITKRGQNVTFRCDPISEHNRLYWYRQTLGQGPEFLTYFQNEAQLEKSRLLSDRFSAERPKGSFSTLEIQRTEQGDSAMYLCASSRDTGELFFGEGSRLTVL.